This entry describes one TCR beta chain. V gave up 3 bases and J gave up 11 bases, with 10 bases separating them. The CDR3 is 12 residues long. The sample comes from a study of blood T cell repertoires in COVID-19. In the study overall: Samples of COVID-19 (acute and convalescent) were obtained from the United States, Italy and Spain. The cDNA or gDNA used as material had been derived from T cells, B-cell-depleted T cells, or PBMCs.

In the authors' methods: Nucleated cell counts were estimated from reference gene primer amplification. The data were produced by immunoSEQ multiplex PCR, yet TCRdb's version contains in-frame clones alone and is incomplete. That table is the source of V, J and clone size, and D and trimming were worked out from the DNA. The repertoire has roughly 51,000 clones, around nine tenths of them found once; the top ten carry 5% to 7%. Sequences were obtained from peripheral blood. V is TRBV12-3 or TRBV12-4 and J is TRBJ2-2, with D perhaps matching TRBD1 (5 bases). The origin of this receptor is a man aged 50 to 60 with active COVID-19. The CDR3 nucleotides are TGTGCCAGCAGTTTCAAGGGGCGAGAGCTGTTTTTT. Translation: CASSFKGRELFF.